One and the same sample provided the 29 T cell receptor beta chains below, sequenced in a study of metastatic and nonmetastatic thyroid tumors. No patient received treatment before thyroid surgery. Via MiXCR, TCRdb re-called the PCR reads. The repertoire holds 16,000 or so clones, with 24% as singletons. Sample: tumor tissue. The receptor set was obtained from a male donor with papillary thyroid cancer or a benign thyroid nodule (not recorded which). Some clones in this sample may be carry-over from other donors' samples.

This clone occurred many times. The J gene is TRBJ2-7, the V gene TRBV18; D call uncertain. Trimming pared 1 base from V and 2 bases from J, leaving 15 bases between. The CDR3 spans 16 residues. Germline CDR1 is KGHSH and CDR2 is LQKENI. Here the CDR3 DNA reads TGTGCCAGCTCACCACTAGGGCGGATGAACCCCTACGAGCAGTACTTC. Translated: CASSPLGRMNPYEQYF.

This chain links TRBV20-1 with TRBJ2-7; no definite D call. This CDR3 is 12 amino acids long. V lost 3 bases, J lost 4 bases, and 10 bases lay in between. Looked up from germline, CDR1 is DFQATT and CDR2 is SNEGSKA (reference sequence). CDR3 amino acids: CSASWTIYEQYF. CDR3 coding DNA: TGCAGTGCTAGTTGGACGATTTACGAGCAGTACTTC.

The chain has TRBV10-3 and TRBJ2-2, with D perhaps matching TRBD2 (5 bases). Trimming took off 3 bases at V and 0 bases at J, with 17 bases between the two ends. The CDR3 has 18 amino acids. Per the germline V gene, CDR1 is ENHRY and CDR2 is SYGVKD. The CDR3 DNA reads as TGTGCCATCAGTGATCCGGGGAGCCCCCCTACGAACACCGGGGAGCTGTTTTTT. This gives the protein CAISDPGSPPTNTGELFF.

This clone has at least ten counts. J is TRBJ1-5 and V is TRBV19, with D perhaps matching TRBD1 (6 bases). The V end lost 6 bases, the J end lost 3 bases, and 15 bases lay between the germline ends. The CDR3 contains 15 residues. Germline V CDR1 and CDR2: LNHDA, SQIVND (reference sequence). In nucleotides, the CDR3 is TGTGCCAGTAGAACTTGGGGACAAATCAATCAGCCCCAGCATTTT. The encoded protein is CASRTWGQINQPQHF. Drawing the rest from reference TRBV19 and TRBJ1-5, the complete variable domain is DGGITQSPKYLFRKEGQNVTLSCEQNLNHDAMYWYRQDPGQGLRLIYYSQIVNDFQKGDIAEGYSVSREKKESFPLTVTSAQKNPTAFYLCASRTWGQINQPQHFGDGTRLSIL.

This chain connects TRBV28 to TRBJ2-1; D is unresolved. Looked up from germline, CDR1 is MDHEN and CDR2 is SYDVKM. Trimming left V 6 bases short and J 6 bases short, with 9 bases between. The CDR3 runs 12 residues. The DNA of the CDR3 is TGTGCCAGCAGCCTTGCCAGCAATGAGCAGTTCTTC. This encodes CASSLASNEQFF.

This clone was observed a few times. The gene calls are TRBV6-1 and TRBJ2-3; the match to TRBD1 covers 10 bases. CDR1 MNHNS and CDR2 SASEGT come from the germline V gene. This CDR3 has 15 residues. With 5 bases clipped from V and 0 bases from J, the junction kept 2 bases outside the gene matches. The CDR3 is CASSWTGGSTDTQYF. The DNA for the CDR3 is TGTGCCAGCAGTTGGACAGGGGGAAGCACAGATACGCAGTATTTT.

The table lists this clone with a few counts. This chain uses TRBV27 with TRBJ2-7, with a tentative D call TRBD1 (8 bases). V lost 1 base, J lost 2 bases, and 15 bases lay in between. This CDR3 region has 16 residues. CDR1 is MNHEY and CDR2 is SMNVEV in the germline V gene (reference sequence). The CDR3 loop reads CASSLLGGTGAYEQYF. CDR3 coding DNA: TGTGCCAGCAGTTTATTGGGGGGGACAGGAGCCTACGAGCAGTACTTC.

The CDR3 DNA sequence: TGTGCCAGCAGCCCTGGGGCAGTCCGAGTGAACACTGAAGCTTTCTTT. Its protein product is CASSPGAVRVNTEAFF. V usage is TRBV12-3 or TRBV12-4 and J usage is TRBJ1-1; a weak D match, TRBD1 (5 bases). This CDR3 contains 16 residues. Trimming left V 6 bases short and J 0 bases short, with 17 bases between.

The chain carries TRBV7-8 and TRBJ2-2; maybe TRBD2 (7 bases). Germline CDR1 and CDR2: SGHVS and FQNEAQ. Trimming left V 1 base short and J 5 bases short, with 20 bases between. The CDR3 totals 18 residues. The CDR3, as DNA: TGTGCCAGCAGCTTAGTCCTGGGGGCAGCGGGACGAACCGGGGAGCTGTTTTTT. It specifies CASSLVLGAAGRTGELFF.

This clone has at least ten counts. A much larger clone differs by one base, so this may be a read error. The DNA is omitted, as the CDR3 cannot be located on it reliably, and the CDR3 follows TCRdb's listing. Within the sample, other DNA sequences also encode this same CDR3. The chain carries TRBV11-2 and TRBJ1-5; the table's D call TRBD1 went unverified against the DNA. From its first to its last residue, the CDR3 has 16 amino acids. Germline V lookup: CDR1 SGHAT, CDR2 FQNNGV. The chain's CDR3 is CASSFGAGSFGQPQHF.

This clone turned up a few times. J is TRBJ2-5 and V is TRBV3-1; D might be TRBD2 (7 bases). Germline assignment: CDR1 LGHDT and CDR2 YNNKEL (reference sequence). With 2 bases removed from V and 3 bases from J, the gap between germline ends came to 19 bases. The CDR3 runs 17 residues. Here the CDR3 DNA reads TGTGCCAGCAGCCAACCGTTGGGGGGGCGAGGAGAAGAGACCCAGTACTTC. This gives the protein CASSQPLGGRGEETQYF.

This chain uses TRBV5-1 with TRBJ2-2, with TRBD2 matching 10 bases. Germline-derived CDR1 and CDR2 are SGHRS and YFSETQ. The CDR3 has 16 amino acids. The junction had 4 bases not matched to a gene; V was cut back by 2 bases and J by 3 bases. CDR3 region: CASSLSGRAYTGELFF. CDR3 in DNA: TGCGCCAGCAGCTTAAGCGGGAGGGCCTACACCGGGGAGCTGTTTTTT.

This clone showed up just a few times. The junction departs from germline at one end; a sequencing error may be responsible. V gene TRBV6-1 combines with J gene TRBJ2-1, with TRBD2 matching 10 bases. This CDR3 region has 16 residues. CDR1 and CDR2 from the germline V gene are MNHNS and SASEGT. The CDR3 reads CAGSLTTSGMAYEQFF. CDR3 bases: TGTGCCGGCAGTTTAACAACTAGCGGGATGGCCTATGAGCAGTTCTTC.

The V gene is TRBV6-1, the J gene TRBJ2-7, with a tentative D call TRBD2 (5 bases). The CDR3 is 12 amino acids. The V end lost 10 bases, the J end lost 1 base, and 11 bases lay between the germline ends. Germline loops: CDR1 MNHNS, CDR2 SASEGT. CDR3 coding DNA: TGTGCCATCCTGCGGGCTTCCTACGAGCAGTACTTC. Translating gives CAILRASYEQYF.

As to this clone: A read error is likely, as this CDR3 ends without the conserved phenylalanine or tryptophan. Because the CDR3's place on the DNA is in doubt, the DNA is left out and the CDR3 is given as listed by TCRdb. The CDR3 region is CASSPPGT. The gene calls are TRBV7-8 and TRBJ1-6; the table's D call, TRBD1, has no DNA check behind it. Germline V gives CDR1 SGHVS, CDR2 FQNEAQ. The CDR3 spans 8 amino acids, including both terminal residues.

At least ten counts were recorded for this clone. The chain links TRBV3-1 to TRBJ1-1, with D unresolved. Germline V gene sequence: CDR1 LGHDT, CDR2 YNNKEL (reference sequence). Trimming removed 6 bases at V and 5 bases at J, with 10 bases between. The CDR3 has 12 amino acids. CDR3 sequence: CASREGGTEAFF. In DNA form, the CDR3 reads TGTGCCAGCAGAGAGGGCGGTACTGAAGCTTTCTTT.

There are many counts of this clone. The junction and the germline gene differ at one end; a read error may be behind it. This rearrangement joins TRBV3-1 to TRBJ1-2, with D tentatively TRBD1 (5 bases). The CDR3 contains 15 residues. The V gene's germline CDR1 is LGHDT and CDR2 YNNKEL (reference sequence). The CDR3 bases are TGTGCCAGCAGCCAAGTCTGGGGCTCTAATTATGGCTACACCTTC. Protein sequence: CASSQVWGSNYGYTF.

The sample holds a few counts of this clone. This chain uses TRBV28 with TRBJ2-1; 11 positions agree with TRBD2. Trimming removed 5 bases from V and 7 bases from J; junction bases left unmatched: 10. The CDR3 loop spans 16 amino acids. The germline V gene encodes CDR1 MDHEN and CDR2 SYDVKM. CDR3 DNA: TGTGCCAGCAGTACCTTACTAGCGGGGGCTATTAATGAGCAGTTCTTC. Translation: CASSTLLAGAINEQFF.

This clone was observed many times. One end of the junction fails to match germline, which may point to a read error. J is TRBJ1-2 and V is TRBV20-1; possibly TRBD1 for D (6 bases). The germline gives CDR1 DFQATT, CDR2 SNEGSKA (reference sequence). This CDR3 is 14 amino acids long. The CDR3 loop is CSASRAGVLYSYTF. CDR3 DNA: TGCAGTGCTAGTCGGGCAGGGGTTCTCTATAGCTACACCTTC.

This clone has a handful of counts. This rearrangement joins TRBV6-2 or TRBV6-3 to TRBJ2-7; 10 positions agree with TRBD1. The ends lost 0 bases at V and 1 base at J; junction bases unmatched: 0. The CDR3 spans 15 residues. Germline V CDR1 and CDR2: MNHEY, SVGEGT. CDR3 sequence: CASSYSGQGSYEQYF. The CDR3 DNA sequence: TGTGCCAGCAGTTACTCGGGACAGGGGTCCTACGAGCAGTACTTC.

The chain is built from TRBV6-2 or TRBV6-3 and TRBJ1-5; D is perhaps TRBD1 (6 bases). From germline, CDR1 is MNHEY and CDR2 SVGEGT. CDR3 length: 16 residues. Trimming cost V 2 bases and J 5 bases, with 16 bases left between them. CDR3 bases: TGTGCCAGCAGTTACCGGCAGGGGTTGATTTATCAGCCCCAGCATTTT. It codes for CASSYRQGLIYQPQHF.

This clone was detected a few times. The junction does not match germline at one end; this may be a read error. The gene calls are TRBV20-1 and TRBJ2-2, with D perhaps matching TRBD1 or TRBD2 (5 bases each). Germline V gene sequence: CDR1 DFQATT, CDR2 SNEGSKA (reference sequence). This CDR3 comprises 15 residues. In DNA, the CDR3 is TGCAGTGCTAGAGGGGGCACCGGGAACACCTGGGAGCTGTTTTTT. It is translated as CSARGGTGNTWELFF.

By its share, this clone is medium-sized. The chain uses TRBV6-1 and TRBJ2-7; the D gene is possibly TRBD1 (6 bases). Trimming took 1 base from V and 2 from J, leaving 15 bases between them. The germline V gene has CDR1 MNHNS and CDR2 SASEGT. The CDR3 length is 16 residues. CDR3 in amino acids: CASSEDYGDTAYEQYF. The CDR3 nucleotides read TGTGCCAGCAGTGAAGATTACGGGGACACAGCCTACGAGCAGTACTTC.

By share, this clone counts as medium-sized. The chain recombines TRBV6-5 with TRBJ2-1; D possibly corresponds to TRBD1 (6 bases). In germline, CDR1 is MNHEY, CDR2 SVGAGI. The germline V and J ends were trimmed by 2 bases and 3 bases, with 11 bases remaining between them. CDR3 length: 15 residues. The chain's CDR3 is CASSYEEGVYNEQFF. The CDR3 DNA is TGTGCCAGCAGTTACGAAGAGGGGGTCTACAATGAGCAGTTCTTC.

The chain uses TRBV11-2 and TRBJ2-3, with D perhaps TRBD1 (5 bases). V shed 0 bases and J shed 0 bases, with 13 bases lying between them. The CDR3 is made up of 17 amino acids. Per germline, CDR1 SGHAT and CDR2 FQNNGV. CDR3 DNA: TGTGCCAGCAGCTTAGATGGTTGGGGCGCCAGCACAGATACGCAGTATTTT. Translation: CASSLDGWGASTDTQYF.

This clone was detected ten times or more. This chain uses TRBV30 with TRBJ2-1; TRBD1 matches 8 bases. Germline CDR1 and CDR2: GTSNPN and SVGIG (reference sequence). Unmatched junction bases numbered 4, after V lost 2 bases and J lost 4 bases. There are 14 residues in the CDR3. The CDR3 reads CAWSRTGKYNEQFF. The CDR3 nucleotides are TGTGCCTGGAGTCGGACAGGGAAGTACAATGAGCAGTTCTTC.

In this sample, this clone turned up a few times. Its ends do not fully match the called genes, so a read error is possible. CDR3: CVSSESGQGSSYEQYF. Here the CDR3 DNA reads TGTGTCAGCAGTGAATCGGGACAGGGTAGTTCCTACGAGCAGTACTTC. The chain couples TRBV6-1 to TRBJ2-7; 9 bases map to TRBD1. Looked up from germline, CDR1 is MNHNS and CDR2 is SASEGT. CDR3 size: 16 residues.

This clone has more than one count but fewer than ten. The chain joins TRBV6-1 to TRBJ2-7, with D perhaps TRBD2 (5 bases). Germline assignment: CDR1 MNHNS and CDR2 SASEGT. The V gene lost 1 base and the J gene lost 7 bases, with 17 bases spanning the gap. This CDR3 has 15 residues. The CDR3 bases are TGTGCCAGCAGTGAAGGGACTCCCTTCTTCCTAGAGCAGTACTTC. Encoded protein: CASSEGTPFFLEQYF.

This clone has more than one count but fewer than ten. The CDR3 does not end in the conserved phenylalanine or tryptophan, so this is likely a read error. The rearrangement uses TRBV20-1 and TRBJ2-7, with D unresolved. With 0 bases removed from V and 10 bases from J, the gap between germline ends came to 10 bases. The CDR3 spans 11 residues. From germline, CDR1 is DFQATT and CDR2 SNEGSKA (reference sequence). The CDR3 coding sequence is TGCAGTGCTAGAGATGTGAGAGGCCAGTACCTC. As protein: CSARDVRGQYL.